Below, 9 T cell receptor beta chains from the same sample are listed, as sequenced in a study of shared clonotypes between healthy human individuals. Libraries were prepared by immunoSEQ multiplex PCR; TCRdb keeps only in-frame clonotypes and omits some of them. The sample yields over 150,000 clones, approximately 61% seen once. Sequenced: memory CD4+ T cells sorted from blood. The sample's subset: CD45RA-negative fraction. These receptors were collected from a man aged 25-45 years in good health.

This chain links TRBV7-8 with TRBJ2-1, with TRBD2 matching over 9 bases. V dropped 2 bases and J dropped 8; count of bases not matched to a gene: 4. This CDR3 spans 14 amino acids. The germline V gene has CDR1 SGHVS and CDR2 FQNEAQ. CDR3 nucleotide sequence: TGTGCCAGCAGCTTAACTAGCGGGCGCGATGAGCAGTTCTTC. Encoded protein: CASSLTSGRDEQFF.

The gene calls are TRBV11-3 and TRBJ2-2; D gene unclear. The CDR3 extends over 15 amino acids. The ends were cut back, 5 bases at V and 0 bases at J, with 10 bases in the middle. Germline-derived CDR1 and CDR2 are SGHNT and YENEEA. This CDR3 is CASSVGNTNTGELFF. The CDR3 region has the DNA TGTGCCAGCAGCGTGGGAAATACGAACACCGGGGAGCTGTTTTTT.

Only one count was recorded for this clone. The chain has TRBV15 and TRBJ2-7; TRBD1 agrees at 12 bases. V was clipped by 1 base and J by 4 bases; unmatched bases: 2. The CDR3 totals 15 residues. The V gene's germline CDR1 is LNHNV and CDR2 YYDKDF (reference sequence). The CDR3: CATSRAGQGAYEQYF. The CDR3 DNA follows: TGTGCCACCAGCAGAGCGGGACAGGGGGCATACGAGCAGTACTTC.

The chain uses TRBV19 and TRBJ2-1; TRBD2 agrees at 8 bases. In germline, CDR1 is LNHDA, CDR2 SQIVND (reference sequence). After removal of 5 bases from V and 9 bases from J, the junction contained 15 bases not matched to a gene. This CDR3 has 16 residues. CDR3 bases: TGTGCCAGTAGTCTCCTCCCAGCGGGAGTCCGGAGTGAGCAGTTCTTC. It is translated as CASSLLPAGVRSEQFF.

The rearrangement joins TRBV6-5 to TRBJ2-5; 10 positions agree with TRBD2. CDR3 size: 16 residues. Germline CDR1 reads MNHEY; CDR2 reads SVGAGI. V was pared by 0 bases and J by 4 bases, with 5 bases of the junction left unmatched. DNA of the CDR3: TGTGCCAGCAGTTACTCGAAGCTAGCGGGAGTAGAGACCCAGTACTTC. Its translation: CASSYSKLAGVETQYF.

CDR3 DNA: TGTGCCATCAGTGAGTTCGGACAGGGGGTCTACGAGCAGTACTTC. Amino acid sequence: CAISEFGQGVYEQYF. This chain uses TRBV10-3 with TRBJ2-7; 10 bases align to TRBD1. Germline lookup yields CDR1 ENHRY and CDR2 SYGVKD. The CDR3 runs to 15 residues. V trimming: 1 base; J trimming: 3 bases; junction bases outside the gene matches: 3.

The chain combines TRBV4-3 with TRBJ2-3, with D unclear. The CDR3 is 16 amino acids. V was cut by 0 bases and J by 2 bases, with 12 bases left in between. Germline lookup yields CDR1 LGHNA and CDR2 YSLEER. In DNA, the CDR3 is TGCGCCAGCAGCCAAGAGCTAGGGTACTTCACAGATACGCAGTATTTT. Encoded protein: CASSQELGYFTDTQYF.

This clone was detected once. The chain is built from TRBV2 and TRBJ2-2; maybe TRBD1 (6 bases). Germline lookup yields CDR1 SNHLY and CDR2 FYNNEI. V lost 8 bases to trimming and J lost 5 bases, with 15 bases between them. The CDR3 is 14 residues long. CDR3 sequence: CASLQGQGTGELFF. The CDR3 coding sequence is TGTGCCAGCCTACAGGGCCAGGGAACCGGGGAGCTGTTTTTT.

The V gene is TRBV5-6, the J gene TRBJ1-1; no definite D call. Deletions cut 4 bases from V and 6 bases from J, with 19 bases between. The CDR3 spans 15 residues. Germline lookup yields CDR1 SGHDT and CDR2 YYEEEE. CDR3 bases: TGTGCCAGCAGCAGACGGACCGGGCTCTTCTCTGAAGCTTTCTTT. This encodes CASSRRTGLFSEAFF.